Listed below are T cell receptor beta chains from one sample, sequenced in a study of blood T cell repertoires in COVID-19. The table came from immunoSEQ multiplex PCR; TCRdb's copy has only in-frame clones and leaves some out. The sample lists under 300,000 clones, approximately 90% occurring once. The sequenced sample was peripheral blood. These receptors all come from a man in his late teens or twenties with active or convalescent COVID-19. The CDR3 runs from the conserved cysteine through the conserved F or W. A D gene is named only where the DNA matches it firmly. Expanded clones are given a class, and other clones once, few, many or no size at all.

v_gene: TRBV6-2/TRBV6-3; abundance: .; d_gene: .; j_gene: TRBJ2-2; CDR3aa: CASSYSMLIAVAGRNTGELFF; CDR3nt: TGTGCCAGCAGTTACTCGATGCTTATTGCAGTCGCGGGAAGAAACACCGGGGAGCTGTTTTTT
v_gene: TRBV6-1; abundance: .; d_gene: .; j_gene: TRBJ1-1; CDR3aa: CASSEPALAREAFF; CDR3nt: TGTGCCAGCAGTGAACCCGCCCTAGCCAGAGAAGCTTTCTTT
v_gene: TRBV7-3; abundance: .; d_gene: TRBD1; j_gene: TRBJ1-2; CDR3aa: CASSFDRGKGYTF; CDR3nt: TGTGCCAGCAGTTTCGACAGGGGGAAAGGCTACACCTTC
v_gene: TRBV27; abundance: .; d_gene: .; j_gene: TRBJ2-1; CDR3aa: CASSLQVYNEQFF; CDR3nt: TGTGCCAGCAGCCTTCAGGTATACAATGAGCAGTTCTTC
v_gene: TRBV5-4; abundance: .; d_gene: TRBD1; j_gene: TRBJ1-2; CDR3aa: CASSFARGGYDYGYTF; CDR3nt: TGTGCCAGCAGCTTCGCCAGAGGGGGCTATGACTATGGCTACACCTTC
v_gene: TRBV7-9; abundance: .; d_gene: TRBD2; j_gene: TRBJ2-1; CDR3aa: CASSPSGLAGPYNEQFF; CDR3nt: TGTGCCAGCAGCCCCTCTGGACTAGCGGGGCCCTACAATGAGCAGTTCTTC
v_gene: TRBV7-2; abundance: .; d_gene: TRBD2; j_gene: TRBJ2-7; CDR3aa: CASSPSGGSYEQYF; CDR3nt: TGTGCCAGCAGTCCCTCGGGGGGTTCCTACGAGCAGTACTTC
v_gene: TRBV10-3; abundance: once; d_gene: TRBD2; j_gene: TRBJ2-3; CDR3aa: CAIRELAGGSPDTQYF; CDR3nt: TGTGCCATCAGAGAACTAGCGGGAGGATCACCAGATACGCAGTATTTT
v_gene: TRBV7-9; abundance: .; d_gene: TRBD1; j_gene: TRBJ2-3; CDR3aa: CASSTSGQGENPSTDTQYF; CDR3nt: TGTGCCAGCAGCACCTCGGGACAGGGGGAGAACCCTAGCACAGATACGCAGTATTTT
v_gene: TRBV3-1/TRBV3-2; abundance: .; d_gene: .; j_gene: TRBJ2-5; CDR3aa: CASSTGSQETQYF; CDR3nt: TGTGCCTCTTCGACCGGGTCTCAAGAGACCCAGTACTTC
v_gene: TRBV15; abundance: .; d_gene: .; j_gene: TRBJ1-1; CDR3aa: CATSRVVGTEAFF; CDR3nt: TGTGCCACCAGCAGAGTCGTCGGGACTGAAGCTTTCTTT
v_gene: TRBV10-1; abundance: few; d_gene: .; j_gene: TRBJ2-7; CDR3aa: CASSGAQGRPYEQYF; CDR3nt: TGCGCCAGCAGTGGAGCCCAGGGGCGACCCTACGAGCAGTACTTC
v_gene: TRBV5-1; abundance: .; d_gene: TRBD1; j_gene: TRBJ2-7; CDR3aa: CASSLAWGGQGYEQYF; CDR3nt: TGCGCCAGCAGCTTGGCGTGGGGGGGACAGGGGTACGAGCAGTACTTC
v_gene: TRBV27; abundance: many; d_gene: TRBD1; j_gene: TRBJ2-1; CDR3aa: CASSPGQENNEQFF; CDR3nt: TGTGCCAGCAGTCCCGGACAGGAAAACAATGAGCAGTTCTTC
v_gene: TRBV12-5; abundance: .; d_gene: TRBD2; j_gene: TRBJ2-1; CDR3aa: CASGLAGVGEQFF; CDR3nt: TGTGCTAGTGGACTAGCGGGAGTCGGTGAGCAGTTCTTC
v_gene: TRBV24-1; abundance: .; d_gene: TRBD1; j_gene: TRBJ2-7; CDR3aa: CATKCVSDREYEQYF; CDR3nt: TGTGCCACCAAGTGTGTGTCGGACAGGGAGTACGAGCAGTACTTC
v_gene: TRBV28; abundance: .; d_gene: .; j_gene: TRBJ2-1; CDR3aa: CASSLATPAQFF; CDR3nt: TGTGCCAGCAGTTTGGCCACCCCTGCGCAGTTCTTC
v_gene: TRBV12-3/TRBV12-4; abundance: .; d_gene: .; j_gene: TRBJ1-4; CDR3aa: CASSFQGGEKLFF; CDR3nt: TGTGCCAGCAGTTTTCAGGGTGGAGAAAAACTGTTTTTT
v_gene: TRBV19; abundance: .; d_gene: .; j_gene: TRBJ2-7; CDR3aa: CASSTTDSFNEQYF; CDR3nt: TGTGCCAGTAGTACGACGGACAGCTTCAACGAGCAGTACTTC
v_gene: TRBV5-1; abundance: .; d_gene: .; j_gene: TRBJ1-2; CDR3aa: CASSLSGDLYGYTF; CDR3nt: TGCGCCAGCAGCTTGTCAGGGGACCTCTATGGCTACACCTTC
v_gene: TRBV5-1; abundance: .; d_gene: TRBD1; j_gene: TRBJ2-7; CDR3aa: CASSLGGGTGTTYEQYF; CDR3nt: TGCGCCAGCAGCTTAGGGGGTGGGACAGGAACCACCTACGAGCAGTACTTC
v_gene: TRBV28; abundance: .; d_gene: .; j_gene: TRBJ1-1; CDR3aa: CASSLKPTRAFF; CDR3nt: TGTGCCAGCAGTTTAAAGCCCACCCGGGCTTTCTTT
v_gene: TRBV24-1; abundance: .; d_gene: TRBD2; j_gene: TRBJ2-2; CDR3aa: CATSDIGLAENTGELFF; CDR3nt: TGTGCCACCAGTGATATAGGACTAGCGGAGAACACCGGGGAGCTGTTTTTT
v_gene: TRBV11-2; abundance: .; d_gene: .; j_gene: TRBJ1-3; CDR3aa: CASSLDEGSPSNTIYF; CDR3nt: TGTGCCAGCAGCTTAGATGAGGGATCACCCTCGAACACCATATATTTT
v_gene: TRBV4-1; abundance: .; d_gene: .; j_gene: TRBJ2-1; CDR3aa: CASSTRTVDFYNEQFF; CDR3nt: TGCGCCAGCAGCACTCGGACAGTCGACTTCTACAATGAGCAGTTCTTC
v_gene: TRBV6-5; abundance: .; d_gene: .; j_gene: TRBJ1-4; CDR3aa: CASSYLGSGIEKLFF; CDR3nt: TGTGCCAGCAGTTACCTTGGGTCGGGGATTGAAAAACTGTTTTTT
v_gene: TRBV7-6; abundance: .; d_gene: .; j_gene: TRBJ1-6; CDR3aa: CASSLQTGLNSPLHF; CDR3nt: TGTGCCAGCAGCTTACAGACAGGATTAAATTCACCCCTCCACTTT
v_gene: TRBV7-9; abundance: .; d_gene: TRBD1; j_gene: TRBJ1-1; CDR3aa: CASSTRQGAENTEAFF; CDR3nt: TGTGCCAGCAGCACCCGACAGGGGGCGGAGAACACTGAAGCTTTCTTT
v_gene: TRBV7-2; abundance: .; d_gene: TRBD1; j_gene: TRBJ1-3; CDR3aa: CASSRSRGQGAGGNTIYF; CDR3nt: TGTGCCAGCAGTCGCTCAAGGGGTCAGGGGGCTGGTGGAAACACCATATATTTT
v_gene: TRBV30; abundance: .; d_gene: TRBD2; j_gene: TRBJ2-1; CDR3aa: CAWSSGTSGFNEQFF; CDR3nt: TGTGCCTGGAGTTCCGGGACTAGCGGTTTCAATGAGCAGTTCTTC
v_gene: TRBV14; abundance: .; d_gene: .; j_gene: TRBJ1-2; CDR3aa: CASSQDLQVYGYTF; CDR3nt: TGTGCCAGCAGCCAAGATTTACAGGTCTATGGCTACACCTTC
v_gene: TRBV4-2; abundance: once; d_gene: .; j_gene: TRBJ1-2; CDR3aa: CASSQSQPNYGYTF; CDR3nt: TGTGCCAGCAGCCAATCACAGCCGAACTATGGCTACACCTTC
v_gene: TRBV5-1; abundance: .; d_gene: .; j_gene: TRBJ2-1; CDR3aa: CASSFDSYNEQFF; CDR3nt: TGCGCCAGCAGCTTTGACAGCTACAATGAGCAGTTCTTC
v_gene: TRBV6-2/TRBV6-3; abundance: .; d_gene: .; j_gene: TRBJ2-3; CDR3aa: CASSYGGTVSTDTQYF; CDR3nt: TGTGCCAGCAGTTACGGGGGGACAGTGAGCACAGATACGCAGTATTTT
v_gene: TRBV5-4; abundance: .; d_gene: TRBD1; j_gene: TRBJ1-3; CDR3aa: CASSVGTGSGNTIYF; CDR3nt: TGTGCCAGCAGCGTGGGGACAGGCTCTGGAAACACCATATATTTT
v_gene: TRBV11-2; abundance: once; d_gene: TRBD1; j_gene: TRBJ1-2; CDR3aa: CASSLTGKGAVTGYTF; CDR3nt: TGTGCCAGCAGCTTGACAGGGAAGGGGGCTGTAACTGGCTACACCTTC
v_gene: TRBV4-2; abundance: .; d_gene: TRBD2; j_gene: TRBJ2-3; CDR3aa: CASSQALTSGGTDTQYF; CDR3nt: TGTGCCAGCAGCCAAGCCCTAACAAGCGGGGGGACAGATACGCAGTATTTT
v_gene: TRBV7-2; abundance: .; d_gene: .; j_gene: TRBJ1-5; CDR3aa: CASSFFRVDQPQHF; CDR3nt: TGTGCCAGCAGCTTCTTTCGGGTCGATCAGCCCCAGCATTTT
v_gene: TRBV5-1; abundance: .; d_gene: TRBD2; j_gene: TRBJ2-7; CDR3aa: CASSMGLAGNYEQYF; CDR3nt: TGCGCCAGCTCTATGGGACTAGCGGGAAACTACGAGCAGTACTTC
v_gene: TRBV2; abundance: .; d_gene: .; j_gene: TRBJ2-1; CDR3aa: CASSAQVITVEQFF; CDR3nt: TGTGCCAGCAGCGCCCAGGTGATTACGGTGGAGCAGTTCTTC
v_gene: TRBV7-2; abundance: .; d_gene: TRBD1; j_gene: TRBJ1-1; CDR3aa: CASSPQNRGKGEAFF; CDR3nt: TGTGCCAGCAGCCCCCAAAACAGGGGAAAGGGTGAAGCTTTCTTT
v_gene: TRBV28; abundance: once; d_gene: TRBD1; j_gene: TRBJ2-6; CDR3aa: CASSLDLGQALSGANVLTF; CDR3nt: TGTGCCAGCAGTTTAGATTTGGGACAGGCTCTCTCTGGGGCCAACGTCCTGACTTTC
v_gene: TRBV7-9; abundance: .; d_gene: TRBD2; j_gene: TRBJ2-1; CDR3aa: CASSFGGRSSDEQFF; CDR3nt: TGTGCCAGCAGCTTCGGCGGGAGGAGTAGCGATGAGCAGTTCTTC
v_gene: TRBV9; abundance: .; d_gene: TRBD2; j_gene: TRBJ2-7; CDR3aa: CASSPSSGGPTQSYEQYF; CDR3nt: TGTGCCAGCAGCCCATCTAGCGGGGGCCCTACACAATCTTACGAGCAGTACTTC
v_gene: TRBV13; abundance: .; d_gene: .; j_gene: TRBJ1-3; CDR3aa: CASSGTGSGNTIYF; CDR3nt: TGTGCCAGCAGCGGTACAGGGTCGGGAAACACCATATATTTT
v_gene: TRBV29-1; abundance: .; d_gene: TRBD2; j_gene: TRBJ2-1; CDR3aa: CSARTSGAYNEQFF; CDR3nt: TGCAGCGCTCGGACTAGCGGGGCTTACAATGAGCAGTTCTTC
v_gene: TRBV2; abundance: .; d_gene: .; j_gene: TRBJ1-5; CDR3aa: CASREGSYQPQHF; CDR3nt: TGTGCCAGCAGGGAGGGTAGCTATCAGCCCCAGCATTTT
v_gene: TRBV19; abundance: .; d_gene: TRBD2; j_gene: TRBJ2-7; CDR3aa: CASKPSGTIYEQYF; CDR3nt: TGTGCCAGTAAGCCTAGCGGGACTATATACGAGCAGTACTTC
v_gene: TRBV6-5; abundance: .; d_gene: .; j_gene: TRBJ1-5; CDR3aa: CASSFTFDQPQHF; CDR3nt: TGTGCCAGCAGTTTCACTTTTGATCAGCCCCAGCATTTT
v_gene: TRBV20-1; abundance: .; d_gene: TRBD2; j_gene: TRBJ2-7; CDR3aa: CSASKRGALYEQYF; CDR3nt: TGCAGTGCTAGTAAGCGGGGGGCGCTCTACGAGCAGTACTTC
v_gene: TRBV10-1; abundance: once; d_gene: TRBD1; j_gene: TRBJ1-5; CDR3aa: CASSEGPGQGDQPQHF; CDR3nt: TGCGCCAGCAGTGAGGGACCGGGACAGGGCGATCAGCCCCAGCATTTT
v_gene: TRBV29-1; abundance: .; d_gene: .; j_gene: TRBJ1-2; CDR3aa: CSVDDSHYGYTF; CDR3nt: TGCAGCGTTGATGACAGCCACTATGGCTACACCTTC
v_gene: TRBV3-1/TRBV3-2; abundance: .; d_gene: .; j_gene: TRBJ1-5; CDR3aa: CASSLQGRQPQHF; CDR3nt: TGTGCCAGCAGCCTACAGGGTAGGCAGCCCCAGCATTTT
v_gene: TRBV19; abundance: .; d_gene: TRBD1; j_gene: TRBJ2-3; CDR3aa: CASSMGTARTPADTQYF; CDR3nt: TGTGCCAGTAGTATGGGGACAGCTCGTACCCCCGCAGATACGCAGTATTTT
v_gene: TRBV4-1; abundance: .; d_gene: TRBD2; j_gene: TRBJ2-7; CDR3aa: CASSQLGLAGVREQYF; CDR3nt: TGCGCCAGCAGCCAGCTTGGACTAGCGGGAGTTCGTGAGCAGTACTTC